This TCR beta chain was found in a study of naive and memory T cell subsets. CDR3 length equals 12 residues. Deletions cut 1 base from V and 7 bases from J, with 2 bases between. Both TRBC1 and TRBC2 were covered by a beta constant-region primer of two equimolar oligonucleotides. Via MiXCR, TCRdb re-called the UMI-ligation and nested PCR reads, giving one row per CDR3 protein. The sample has 19,000 or so distinct CDR3 sequences; 11% are singletons. This clonotype is labeled medium-sized (0.01 to 0.1%). Specimen: central memory CD8+ T cells from blood. The TCR sequence derives from a human donor in good health. The chain joins TRBV12-3 or TRBV12-4 to TRBJ1-6; no firm D call. The CDR3 DNA follows: TGTGCCAGCAGTTTAGGGAATTCACCCCTCCACTTT. Residues: CASSLGNSPLHF.